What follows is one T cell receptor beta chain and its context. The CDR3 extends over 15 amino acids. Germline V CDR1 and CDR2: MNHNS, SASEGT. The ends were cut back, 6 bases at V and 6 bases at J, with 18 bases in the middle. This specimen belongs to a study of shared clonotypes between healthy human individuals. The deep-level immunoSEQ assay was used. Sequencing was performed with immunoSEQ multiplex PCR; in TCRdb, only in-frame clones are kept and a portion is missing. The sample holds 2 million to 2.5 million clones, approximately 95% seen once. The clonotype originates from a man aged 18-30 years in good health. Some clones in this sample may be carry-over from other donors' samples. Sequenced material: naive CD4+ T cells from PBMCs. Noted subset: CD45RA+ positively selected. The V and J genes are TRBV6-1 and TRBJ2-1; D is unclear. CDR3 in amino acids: CASSRDYGLSNEQFF. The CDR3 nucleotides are TGTGCCAGCAGCAGAGATTATGGGCTGAGCAATGAGCAGTTCTTC.